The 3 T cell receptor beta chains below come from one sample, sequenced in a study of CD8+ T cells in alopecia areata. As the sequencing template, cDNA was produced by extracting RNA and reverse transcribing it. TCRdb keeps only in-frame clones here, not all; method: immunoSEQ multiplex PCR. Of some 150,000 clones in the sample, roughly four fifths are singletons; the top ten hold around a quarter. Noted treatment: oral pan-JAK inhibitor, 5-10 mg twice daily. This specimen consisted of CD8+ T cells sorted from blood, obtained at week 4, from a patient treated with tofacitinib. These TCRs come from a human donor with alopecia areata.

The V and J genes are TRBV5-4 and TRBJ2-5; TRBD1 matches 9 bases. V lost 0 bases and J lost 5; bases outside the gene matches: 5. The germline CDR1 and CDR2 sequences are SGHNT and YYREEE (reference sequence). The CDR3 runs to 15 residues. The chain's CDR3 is CASSLDRGRLETQYF. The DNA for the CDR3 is TGTGCCAGCAGCTTGGACAGGGGGCGATTGGAGACCCAGTACTTC. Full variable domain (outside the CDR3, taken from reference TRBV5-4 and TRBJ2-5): ETGVTQSPTHLIKTRGQQVTLRCSSQSGHNTVSWYQQALGQGPQFIFQYYREEENGRGNFPPRFSGLQFPNYSSELNVNALELDDSALYLCASSLDRGRLETQYFGPGTRLLVL.

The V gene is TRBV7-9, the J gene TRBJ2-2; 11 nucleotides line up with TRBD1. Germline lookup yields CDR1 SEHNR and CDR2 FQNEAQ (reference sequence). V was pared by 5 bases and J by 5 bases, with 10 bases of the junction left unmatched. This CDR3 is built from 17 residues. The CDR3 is CASSPRRTGGRTGELFF. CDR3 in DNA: TGTGCCAGCAGCCCGCGGAGGACAGGGGGCAGGACCGGGGAGCTGTTTTTT.

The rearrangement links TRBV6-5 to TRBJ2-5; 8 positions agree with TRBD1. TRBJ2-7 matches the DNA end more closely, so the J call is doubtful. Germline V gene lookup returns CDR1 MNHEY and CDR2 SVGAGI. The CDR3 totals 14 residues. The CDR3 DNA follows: TGTGCCAGCAGTTCCGGGACAGGACCCTACGAGCAGTACTTC. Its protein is CASSSGTGPYEQYF.